This T cell receptor (beta chain) was captured by sequencing in a study of long-term antiretroviral therapy in people with HIV. Study results and caveats: Repertoires with HIV possessed tighter CDR3 length spans than those of controls. Pre-ART clonal expansion yielded clones that dominated the repertoire at all time points.

With regard to this clone: Its antigen remains unknown.

Sequencing used immunoSEQ v3.0 at survey level. Data came from immunoSEQ multiplex PCR; TCRdb stores just in-frame clones and leaves some out. The table includes 30,000 to 40,000 clones, around 82% detected once. Germline trimming cut 1 base from V and 5 bases from J; bases unmatched to any gene: 9. CDR1 and CDR2 (germline): LNHNV, YYDKDF (reference sequence). This CDR3 has 17 residues. This clonotype was sampled from a man younger than 30 with HIV. The chain couples TRBV15 to TRBJ2-1; 9 nucleotides align to TRBD1. The input for sequencing was unsorted PBMCs, taken 0.4 years before starting antiretroviral therapy. The CDR3 bases are TGTGCCACCAGCAGAGCGAGAACCGGGACAGGGAACAATGAGCAGTTCTTC. This gives the protein CATSRARTGTGNNEQFF. Full variable domain (missing parts from reference TRBV15 and TRBJ2-1): DAMVIQNPRYQVTQFGKPVTLSCSQTLNHNVMYWYQQKSSQAPKLLFHYYDKDFNNEADTPDNFQSRRPNTSFCFLDIRSPGLGDTAMYLCATSRARTGTGNNEQFFGPGTRLTVL.